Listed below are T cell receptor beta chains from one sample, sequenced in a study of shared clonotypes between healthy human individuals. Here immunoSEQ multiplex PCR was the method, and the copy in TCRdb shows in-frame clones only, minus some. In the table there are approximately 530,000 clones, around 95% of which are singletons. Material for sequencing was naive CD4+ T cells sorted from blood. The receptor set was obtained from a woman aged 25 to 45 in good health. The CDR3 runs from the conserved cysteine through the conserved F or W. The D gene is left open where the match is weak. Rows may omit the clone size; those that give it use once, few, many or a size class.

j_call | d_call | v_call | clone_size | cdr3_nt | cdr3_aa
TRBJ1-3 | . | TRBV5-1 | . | TGCGCCAGCAGCTTGGTCGGGGATTCTGGAAACACCATATATTTT | CASSLVGDSGNTIYF
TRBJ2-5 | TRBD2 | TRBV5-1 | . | TGCGCCAGCAGCTTGGGGACTAGAGGAGAGACCCAGTACTTC | CASSLGTRGETQYF
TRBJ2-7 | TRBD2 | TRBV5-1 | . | TGCGCCAGCAGCTTGGAAGCGGGACTACCCTACGAGCAGTACTTC | CASSLEAGLPYEQYF
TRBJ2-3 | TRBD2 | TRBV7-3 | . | TGTGCCAGCAGCGTTAGCGGGAGCACAGATACGCAGTATTTT | CASSVSGSTDTQYF
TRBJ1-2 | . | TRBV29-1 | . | TGCAGCCTTCGGGGGAGAGATGGCTACACCTTC | CSLRGRDGYTF
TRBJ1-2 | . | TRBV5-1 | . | TGCGCCAGCAGCTTGACATATGACAGGACTGGTGGGTATGGCTACACCTTC | CASSLTYDRTGGYGYTF
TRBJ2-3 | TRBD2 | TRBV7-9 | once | TGTGCCAGCAGCGCAAAACTAGCGGGACAATCAGATACGCAGTATTTT | CASSAKLAGQSDTQYF
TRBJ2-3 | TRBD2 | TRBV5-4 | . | TGTGCCAGCAGCTTGGGACTAGCGGGCATCACAGATACGCAGTATTTT | CASSLGLAGITDTQYF
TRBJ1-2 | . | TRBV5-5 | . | TGTGCCAGCAGCCTACCAGCGGGCTATGGCTACACCTTC | CASSLPAGYGYTF
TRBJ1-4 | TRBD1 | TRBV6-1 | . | TGTGCCAGCTGTTTTGCAGGGGGGTTCGAAAAACTGTTTTTT | CASCFAGGFEKLFF
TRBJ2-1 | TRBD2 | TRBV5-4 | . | TGTGCCAGCAGCTTGTTTACTAGCGGGAGGGCCGTTGAGCAGTTCTTC | CASSLFTSGRAVEQFF
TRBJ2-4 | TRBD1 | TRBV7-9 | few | TGTGCCAGCAGCTTAGCGCCAGTAAGGGACAGGGCTAACATTCAGTACTTC | CASSLAPVRDRANIQYF
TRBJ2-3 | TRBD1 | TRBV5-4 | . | TGTGCCAGCAGCCGACAGGGCCTCCTTAGCACAGATACGCAGTATTTT | CASSRQGLLSTDTQYF
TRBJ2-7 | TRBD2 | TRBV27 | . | TGTGCCAGCCGACTAGCGGGCTCCTACGAGCAGTACTTC | CASRLAGSYEQYF
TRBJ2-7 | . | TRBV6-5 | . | TGTGCCAGCAGCCCCGACGGACGCTCGGGGTACGAGCAGTACTTC | CASSPDGRSGYEQYF
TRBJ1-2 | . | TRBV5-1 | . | TGCGCCAGCAGTACAGTCCTGGGGCAAAGCTATGGCTACACCTTC | CASSTVLGQSYGYTF
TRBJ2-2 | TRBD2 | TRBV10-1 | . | TGCGCCAGCAGTGAGTACCGCGGGAGCGGCGGGGAGCTGTTTTTT | CASSEYRGSGGELFF
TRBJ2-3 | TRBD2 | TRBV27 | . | TGTACTAGCGGGAGTAGGGGTTTGGGTGTTAAGGTTACAGATACGCAGTATTTT | CTSGSRGLGVKVTDTQYF
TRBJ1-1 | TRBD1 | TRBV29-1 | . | TGCAGCGCCGCGGGGACAGGGGCCACTGAAGCTTTCTTT | CSAAGTGATEAFF
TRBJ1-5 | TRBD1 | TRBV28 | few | TGTGCCAGCAGCATTCCCCAGGGGGTAGGTCAGCCCCAGCATTTT | CASSIPQGVGQPQHF
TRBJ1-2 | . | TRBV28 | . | TGTGCCAGCAGTTTATCCGGGCCAGGGCCGAGGGGAGGCTACACCTTC | CASSLSGPGPRGGYTF
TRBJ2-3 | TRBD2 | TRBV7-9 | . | TGTGCCAGCAGTGTCCTGGCGGGAGGCACAGATACGCAGTATTTT | CASSVLAGGTDTQYF
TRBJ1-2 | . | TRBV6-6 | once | TGTGCCAGCAGTACTACAGGGACCGGTAACTATGGCTACACCTTC | CASSTTGTGNYGYTF
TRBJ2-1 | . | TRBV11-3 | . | TGTGCCAGCAGCCTGCGGAGGGAAAAGGGCGATGAGCAGTTCTTC | CASSLRREKGDEQFF
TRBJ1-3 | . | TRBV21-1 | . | TGTGCCAGCAGCAAAGTGCAGGGGTGCTCTGGAAACACCATATATTTT | CASSKVQGCSGNTIYF
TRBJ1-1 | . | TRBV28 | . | TGTGCCAGCAGTTTATTGATGAACACTGAAGCTTTCTTT | CASSLLMNTEAFF
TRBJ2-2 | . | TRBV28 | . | TGTGCCAGCAGTTGGAGCACCGGGGAGCTGTTTTTT | CASSWSTGELFF
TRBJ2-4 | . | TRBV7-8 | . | TGTGCCAGCAGCTTAGACCGAGTACCCAAAAACATTCAGTACTTC | CASSLDRVPKNIQYF
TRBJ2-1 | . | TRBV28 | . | TGTGCCAGCAGAGGGACGGGGAATGAGCAGTTCTTC | CASRGTGNEQFF
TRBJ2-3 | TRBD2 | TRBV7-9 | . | TGTGCCAGCAGCTTCCTCACACTAGCGGCCACAGATACGCAGTATTTT | CASSFLTLAATDTQYF
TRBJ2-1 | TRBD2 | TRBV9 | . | TGTGCCAGCAGCGTAGGGGTAGCGGGAGTGTCCTACAATGAGCAGTTCTTC | CASSVGVAGVSYNEQFF
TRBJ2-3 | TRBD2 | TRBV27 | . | TGTGCCAGCAGTCCCGGACTAGCGGGAGCCCTTTTTGTGTATACGCAGTATTTT | CASSPGLAGALFVYTQYF
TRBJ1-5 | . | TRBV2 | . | TGTGCCAGCACGGGGGGAAATGGCAATCAGCCCCAGCATTTT | CASTGGNGNQPQHF
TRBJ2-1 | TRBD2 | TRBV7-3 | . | TGTGCCAGCAGCTTCGGGACTAGCGGGACCGAGCAGTTCTTC | CASSFGTSGTEQFF
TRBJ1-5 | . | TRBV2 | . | TGTGCCAGCAGTGCAGGGGAGGTCTATAGCAATCAGCCCCAGCATTTT | CASSAGEVYSNQPQHF
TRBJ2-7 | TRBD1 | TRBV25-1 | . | TGTGCCAGCAGTTGGCTGGGACAGGGGGACCAGCAGTACTTC | CASSWLGQGDQQYF
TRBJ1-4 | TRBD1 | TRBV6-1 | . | TGTGCCAGCAGTGAACAGGGGGCAACTAATGAAAAACTGTTTTTT | CASSEQGATNEKLFF